This T cell receptor beta chain derives from a study of T-cell reconstitution after alpha-beta-depleted transplantation in children. The CDR3 sequence is 13 residues long. Germline CDR1 reads MNHNS; CDR2 reads SASEGT. Trimming cost V 6 bases and J 5 bases, with 13 bases left between them. Unique molecular identifiers featured in how the TCRbeta library was prepared. From the PCR reads, TCRdb called clonotypes with MiXCR, one entry per CDR3 protein. The sample has hundreds of thousands of distinct CDR3 sequences; around 12% are singletons. The source of this sequence is a girl aged 2 to 10 with congenital amegakaryocytic thrombocytopenia, due to receive a stem cell transplant. Sample: PBMCs, taken before TCRalphabeta/CD19-depleted stem cell transplant. The chain joins TRBV6-1 to TRBJ1-2; perhaps TRBD1 as D (5 bases). CDR3 loop: CASRWDRFYGYTF. CDR3 DNA: TGTGCCAGCAGGTGGGACCGCTTTTATGGCTACACCTTC.